The T cell receptor beta chain described here comes from a study of glioma-infiltrating T cells. Findings of the study overall: Very few CDR3 sequences were shared between tissue and blood. Above-expected tissue-blood divergence occurred in all gliomas, most in low-grade ones.

Using RNA template, CDR3s of TCR alpha and beta were amplified with iRepertoire arm-PCR. Input was roughly 85-450 ng of tissue mRNA or PBMC total RNA. TCRdb passed the multiplex PCR reads through MiXCR, listing each CDR3 protein once. In the table there are over 120,000 distinct CDR3 sequences, 35% to 50% of which are singletons. The CDR3 is 12 amino acids. V dropped 6 bases and J dropped 5 bases, with 13 bases sitting between them. In germline, CDR1 is DFQATT, CDR2 SNEGSKA (reference sequence). Remarks on this clonotype: Its matching antigen is unknown.

The clonotype was recovered from a human donor with low-grade glioma or glioblastoma, undergoing nonglioma brain surgery, or in good health (not recorded which). The source material was glioma tissue, nonneoplastic brain tissue, or PBMCs (not recorded which). This chain joins TRBV20-1 and TRBJ1-1, with D uncertain. CDR3 residues: CSAPQLGTEAFF. As DNA, the CDR3 is TGCAGTGCCCCCCAACTGGGGACTGAAGCTTTCTTT.